This T cell receptor beta chain derives from a study of cytomegalovirus exposure and HLA in healthy donors. Broader study findings: From TCR beta sequences, most subjects' HLA-A and HLA-B alleles were reportedly predicted accurately. Within an earlier analysis, most TCR beta V segments proved productive either about 90% or about 30% of the time.

Whereas donors were nominally healthy upon sampling, unrecorded immune exposures were probable. Details on this clone: Its target is unknown.

The PCR ran on 60 Vbeta and 13 Jbeta primers. Only in-frame clones appear in the TCRdb table, and some are missing; sequencing was by immunoSEQ multiplex PCR. The sample lists over 80,000 clones, over 60% occurring once. Germline CDR1 and CDR2: LGHNA and YNFKEQ. This CDR3 spans 15 amino acids. The ends lost 1 base at V and 6 bases at J; junction bases unmatched: 8. The chain uses TRBV4-2 and TRBJ1-2, with 7 bases lining up with TRBD1. Source material: PBMCs. The clonotype comes from a man aged 35 to 55 in good health and CMV-seronegative. The CDR3 DNA sequence: TGTGCCAGCAGCCAAGTCGTCAAGGGGGCTAATGGCTACACCTTC. This sequence encodes CASSQVVKGANGYTF.